This TCR beta chain was retrieved from a study of T-cell reconstitution after alpha-beta-depleted transplantation in children. V was clipped by 4 bases and J by 6 bases, with 25 bases between them. CDR1 is ENHRY and CDR2 is SYGVKD in the germline V gene. The CDR3 sequence is 17 residues long. Construction of the TCRbeta library involved unique molecular identifiers. TCRdb reprocessed the PCR reads via MiXCR and lists one record per CDR3 protein. The sample has 640,000 or so distinct CDR3 sequences, over 15% seen once. The chain is built from TRBV10-3 and TRBJ2-7; D might be TRBD1 (5 bases). Sequencing was performed on PBMCs from the stem cell graft donor, taken from the stem cell graft. This TCR was recovered from a human donor who donated a stem cell graft to a child with acute myeloid leukemia. The CDR3 is CAISVSRVQPTSTEQYF. In DNA form, the CDR3 reads TGTGCCATCAGTGTGAGCAGGGTCCAGCCAACCTCTACCGAGCAGTACTTC.